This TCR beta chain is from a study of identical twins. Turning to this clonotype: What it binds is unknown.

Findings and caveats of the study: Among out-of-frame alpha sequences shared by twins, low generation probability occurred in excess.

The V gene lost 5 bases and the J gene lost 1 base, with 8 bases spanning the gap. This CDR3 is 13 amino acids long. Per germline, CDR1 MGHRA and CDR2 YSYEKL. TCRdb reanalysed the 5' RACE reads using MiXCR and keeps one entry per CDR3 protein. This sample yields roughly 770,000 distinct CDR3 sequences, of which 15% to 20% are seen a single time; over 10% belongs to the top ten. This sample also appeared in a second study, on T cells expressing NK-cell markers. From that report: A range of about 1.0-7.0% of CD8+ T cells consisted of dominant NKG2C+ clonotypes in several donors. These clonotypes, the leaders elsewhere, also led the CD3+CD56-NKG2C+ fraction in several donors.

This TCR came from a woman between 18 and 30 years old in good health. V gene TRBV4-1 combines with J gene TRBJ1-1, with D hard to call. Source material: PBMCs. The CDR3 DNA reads TGCGCCAGCAGCGGTAATGGGAACACTGAAGCTTTCTTT. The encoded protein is CASSGNGNTEAFF.